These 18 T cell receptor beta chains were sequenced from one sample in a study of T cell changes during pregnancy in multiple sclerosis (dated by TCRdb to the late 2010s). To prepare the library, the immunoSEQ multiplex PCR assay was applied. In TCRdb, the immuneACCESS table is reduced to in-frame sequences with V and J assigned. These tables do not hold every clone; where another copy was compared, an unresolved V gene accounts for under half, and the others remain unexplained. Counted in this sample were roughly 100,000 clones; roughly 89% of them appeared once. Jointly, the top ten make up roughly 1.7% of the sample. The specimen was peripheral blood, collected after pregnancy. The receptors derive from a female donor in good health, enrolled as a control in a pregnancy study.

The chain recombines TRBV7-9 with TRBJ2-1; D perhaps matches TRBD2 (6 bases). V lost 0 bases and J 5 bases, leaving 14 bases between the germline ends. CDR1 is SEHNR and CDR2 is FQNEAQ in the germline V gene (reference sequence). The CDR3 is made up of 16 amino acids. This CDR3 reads CASSLAEGGEDNEQFF. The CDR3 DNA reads TGTGCCAGCAGCTTAGCTGAGGGCGGGGAGGACAATGAGCAGTTCTTC.

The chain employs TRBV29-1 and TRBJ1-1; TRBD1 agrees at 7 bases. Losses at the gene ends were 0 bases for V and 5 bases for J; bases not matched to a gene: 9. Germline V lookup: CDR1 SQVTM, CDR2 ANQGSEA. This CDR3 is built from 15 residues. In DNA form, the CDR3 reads TGCAGCGTTGAAGATCCCCAGGGCAGGGGGACTGAAGCTTTCTTT. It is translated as CSVEDPQGRGTEAFF.

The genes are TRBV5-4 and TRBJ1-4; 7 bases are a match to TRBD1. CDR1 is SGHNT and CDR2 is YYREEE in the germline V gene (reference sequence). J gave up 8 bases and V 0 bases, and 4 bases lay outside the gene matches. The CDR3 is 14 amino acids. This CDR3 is CASSLGGTDEKLFF. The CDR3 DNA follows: TGTGCCAGCAGCTTGGGAGGGACAGACGAAAAACTGTTTTTT.

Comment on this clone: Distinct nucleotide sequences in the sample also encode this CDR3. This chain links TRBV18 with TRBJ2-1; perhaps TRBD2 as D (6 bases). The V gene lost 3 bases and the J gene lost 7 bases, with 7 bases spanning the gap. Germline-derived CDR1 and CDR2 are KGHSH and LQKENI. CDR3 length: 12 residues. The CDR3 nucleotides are TGTGCCAGCTCACCCGGGGGTAATGAGCAGTTCTTC. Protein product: CASSPGGNEQFF.

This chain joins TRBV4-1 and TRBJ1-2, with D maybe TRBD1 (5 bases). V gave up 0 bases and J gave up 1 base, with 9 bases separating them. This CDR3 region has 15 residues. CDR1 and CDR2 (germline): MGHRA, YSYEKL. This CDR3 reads CASSQEDIYNYGYTF. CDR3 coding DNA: TGCGCCAGCAGCCAAGAGGACATTTATAACTATGGCTACACCTTC.

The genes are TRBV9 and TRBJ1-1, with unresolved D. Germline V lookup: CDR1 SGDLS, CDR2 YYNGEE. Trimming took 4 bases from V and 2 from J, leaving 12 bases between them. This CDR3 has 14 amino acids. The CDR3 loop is CASSSEVENTEAFF. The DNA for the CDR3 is TGTGCCAGCAGCTCGGAGGTGGAAAACACTGAAGCTTTCTTT.

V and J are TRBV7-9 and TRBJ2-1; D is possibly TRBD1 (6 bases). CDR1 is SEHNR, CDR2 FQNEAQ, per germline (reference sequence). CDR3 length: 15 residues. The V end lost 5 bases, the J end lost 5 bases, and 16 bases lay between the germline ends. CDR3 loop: CASSPSGARNNEQFF. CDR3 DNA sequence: TGTGCCAGCAGCCCCTCAGGGGCAAGGAACAATGAGCAGTTCTTC.

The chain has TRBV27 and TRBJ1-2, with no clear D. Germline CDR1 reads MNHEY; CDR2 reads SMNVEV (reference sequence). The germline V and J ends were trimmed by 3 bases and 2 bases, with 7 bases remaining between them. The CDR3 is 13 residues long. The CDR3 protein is CASSFRGNYGYTF. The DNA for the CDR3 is TGTGCCAGCAGTTTCCGGGGAAACTATGGCTACACCTTC.

The CDR3 DNA follows: TGTGCCAGCAGCCCCACAGGGGGCCCCTTGGGCGAACAGTACTTC. Its translation is CASSPTGGPLGEQYF. This chain joins TRBV7-9 and TRBJ2-7; 9 bases agree with TRBD1. V trimming: 5 bases; J trimming: 10 bases; junction bases outside the gene matches: 15. CDR1 and CDR2 from the germline V gene are SEHNR and FQNEAQ (reference sequence). This CDR3 region has 15 residues.

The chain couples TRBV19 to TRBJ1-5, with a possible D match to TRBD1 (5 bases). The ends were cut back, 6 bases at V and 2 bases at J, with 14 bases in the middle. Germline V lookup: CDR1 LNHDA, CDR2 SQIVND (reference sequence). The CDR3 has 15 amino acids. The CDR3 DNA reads TGTGCCAGTAGGTTGAAAGGGGCGGGCAATCAGCCCCAGCATTTT. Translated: CASRLKGAGNQPQHF.

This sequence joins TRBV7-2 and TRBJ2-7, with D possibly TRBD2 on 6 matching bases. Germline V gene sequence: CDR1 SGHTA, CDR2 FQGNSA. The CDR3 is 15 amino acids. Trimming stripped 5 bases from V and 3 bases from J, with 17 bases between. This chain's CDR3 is CASSRGDGGGYEQYF. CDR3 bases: TGTGCCAGCAGCCGCGGGGACGGCGGAGGCTACGAGCAGTACTTC.

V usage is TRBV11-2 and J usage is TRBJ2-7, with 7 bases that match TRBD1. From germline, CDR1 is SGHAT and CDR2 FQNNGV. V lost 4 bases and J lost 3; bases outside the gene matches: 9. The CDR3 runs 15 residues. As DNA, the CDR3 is TGTGCCAGCAGCTCAATTACAGGGACAGTCTACGAGCAGTACTTC. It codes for CASSSITGTVYEQYF.

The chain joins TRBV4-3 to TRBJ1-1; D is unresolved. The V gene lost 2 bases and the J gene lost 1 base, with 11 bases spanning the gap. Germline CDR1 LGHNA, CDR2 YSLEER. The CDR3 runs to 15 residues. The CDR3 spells CASSQSTLGNTEAFF. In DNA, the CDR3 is TGCGCCAGCAGCCAATCTACCCTCGGGAACACTGAAGCTTTCTTT.

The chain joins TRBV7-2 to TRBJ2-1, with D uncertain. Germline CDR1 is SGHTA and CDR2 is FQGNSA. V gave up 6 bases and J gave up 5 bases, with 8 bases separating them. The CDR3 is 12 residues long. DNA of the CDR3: TGTGCCAGCAGTCCTGCGGACAATGAGCAGTTCTTC. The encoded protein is CASSPADNEQFF.

This CDR3 is CASSSQGAQNTGELFF. CDR3 coding DNA: TGTGCCAGCAGCTCCCAGGGGGCGCAAAACACCGGGGAGCTGTTTTTT. The chain combines TRBV2 with TRBJ2-2, with 8 bases that match TRBD1. The V segment lost 6 bases and the J segment 2 bases; nucleotides outside the gene matches: 8. The CDR3 is made up of 16 amino acids. Germline V CDR1 and CDR2: SNHLY, FYNNEI.

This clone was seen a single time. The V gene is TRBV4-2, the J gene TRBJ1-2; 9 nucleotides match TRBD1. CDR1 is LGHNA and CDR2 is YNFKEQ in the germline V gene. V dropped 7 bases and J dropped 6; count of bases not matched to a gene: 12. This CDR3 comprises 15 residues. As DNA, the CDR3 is TGTGCCAGCACCCTTACCGACAGGGGGATAAATGGCTACACCTTC. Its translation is CASTLTDRGINGYTF.

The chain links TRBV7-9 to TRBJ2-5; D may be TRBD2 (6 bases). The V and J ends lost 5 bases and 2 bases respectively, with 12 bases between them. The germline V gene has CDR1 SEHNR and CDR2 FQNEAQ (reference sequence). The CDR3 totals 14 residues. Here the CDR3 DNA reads TGTGCCAGCAGCAACGGACTATCACAAGAGACCCAGTACTTC. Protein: CASSNGLSQETQYF.

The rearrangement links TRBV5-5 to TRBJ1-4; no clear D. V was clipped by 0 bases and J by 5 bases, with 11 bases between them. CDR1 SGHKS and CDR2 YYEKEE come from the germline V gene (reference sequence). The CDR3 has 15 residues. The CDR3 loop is CASSLDRSGNEKLFF. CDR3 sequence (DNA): TGTGCCAGCAGCTTGGACCGGTCAGGAAATGAAAAACTGTTTTTT. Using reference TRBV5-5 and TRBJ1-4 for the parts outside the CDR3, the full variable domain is DAGVTQSPTHLIKTRGQQVTLRCSPISGHKSVSWYQQVLGQGPQFIFQYYEKEERGRGNFPDRFSARQFPNYSSELNVNALLLGDSALYLCASSLDRSGNEKLFFGSGTQLSVL.